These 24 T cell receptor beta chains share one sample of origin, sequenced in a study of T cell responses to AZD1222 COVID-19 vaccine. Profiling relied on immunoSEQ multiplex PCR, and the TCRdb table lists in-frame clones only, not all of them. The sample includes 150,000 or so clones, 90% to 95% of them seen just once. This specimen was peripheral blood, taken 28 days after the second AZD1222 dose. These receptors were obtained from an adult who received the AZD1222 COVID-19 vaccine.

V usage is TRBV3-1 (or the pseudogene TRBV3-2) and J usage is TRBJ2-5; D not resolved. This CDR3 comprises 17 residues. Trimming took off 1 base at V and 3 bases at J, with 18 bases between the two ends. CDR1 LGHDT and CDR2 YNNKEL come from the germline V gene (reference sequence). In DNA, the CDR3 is TGTGCCAGCAGCCAAGGGGAACTGAACCTAAACAAAGAGACCCAGTACTTC. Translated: CASSQGELNLNKETQYF.

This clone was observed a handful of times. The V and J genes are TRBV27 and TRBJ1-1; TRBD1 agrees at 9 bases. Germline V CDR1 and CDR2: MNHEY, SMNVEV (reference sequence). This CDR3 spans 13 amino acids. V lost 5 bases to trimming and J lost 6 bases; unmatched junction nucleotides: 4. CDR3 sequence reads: CASSLRQGAEAFF. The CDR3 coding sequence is TGTGCCAGCAGTCTCCGACAGGGGGCTGAAGCTTTCTTT.

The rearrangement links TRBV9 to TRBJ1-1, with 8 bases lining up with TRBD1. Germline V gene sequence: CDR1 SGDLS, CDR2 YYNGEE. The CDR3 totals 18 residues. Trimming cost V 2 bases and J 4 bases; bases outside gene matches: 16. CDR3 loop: CASSVTDRGISGGTEAFF. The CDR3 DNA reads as TGTGCCAGCAGCGTGACCGACAGGGGCATTAGTGGGGGCACTGAAGCTTTCTTT.

The CDR3 is CASSVGNAAGYGYTF. The DNA of the CDR3 is TGTGCCAGCAGCGTAGGGAACGCTGCGGGGTATGGCTACACCTTC. The chain has TRBV9 and TRBJ1-2; D not certain. V lost 0 bases, J lost 5 bases, and 14 bases lay in between. The CDR3 extends over 15 amino acids. Germline CDR1 is SGDLS and CDR2 is YYNGEE.

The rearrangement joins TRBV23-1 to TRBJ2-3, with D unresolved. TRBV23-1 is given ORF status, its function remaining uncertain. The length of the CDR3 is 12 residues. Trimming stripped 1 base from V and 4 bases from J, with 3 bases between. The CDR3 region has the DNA TGCGCCAGCAGTCAATTATCAGATACGCAGTATTTT. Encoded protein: CASSQLSDTQYF.

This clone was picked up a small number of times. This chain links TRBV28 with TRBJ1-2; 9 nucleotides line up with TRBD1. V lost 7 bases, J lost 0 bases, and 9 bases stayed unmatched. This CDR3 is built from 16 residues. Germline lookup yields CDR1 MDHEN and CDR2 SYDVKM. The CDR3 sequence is CASKPPGQGTNYGYTF. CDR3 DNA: TGTGCCAGCAAGCCCCCGGGACAGGGTACTAACTATGGCTACACCTTC.

CDR3 nucleotide sequence: TGTGCCAGCAGCCATGGGGCACCCCTCCACTTT. Translated, it gives CASSHGAPLHF. The genes are TRBV14 and TRBJ1-6; unclear D gene. This CDR3 has 11 amino acids. Deletions cut 3 bases from V and 11 bases from J, with 5 bases between. The germline V gene encodes CDR1 SGHDN and CDR2 FVKESK. Based on the CDR3 plus reference TRBV14 and TRBJ1-6, the full variable domain is EAGVTQFPSHSVIEKGQTVTLRCDPISGHDNLYWYRRVMGKEIKFLLHFVKESKQDESGMPNNRFLAERTGGTYSTLKVQPAELEDSGVYFCASSHGAPLHFGNGTRLTVT.

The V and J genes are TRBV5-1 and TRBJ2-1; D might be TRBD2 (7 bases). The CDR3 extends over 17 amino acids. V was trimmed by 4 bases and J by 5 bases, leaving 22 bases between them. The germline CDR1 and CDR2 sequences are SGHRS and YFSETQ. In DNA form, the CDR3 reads TGCGCCAGCAGCCGAGGGGGTCAGCTAGCGGCTAACAATGAGCAGTTCTTC. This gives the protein CASSRGGQLAANNEQFF.

The CDR3 region is CAAWAGGTDTQYF. CDR3 in DNA: TGTGCCGCCTGGGCCGGGGGCACAGATACGCAGTATTTT. V gene TRBV30 combines with J gene TRBJ2-3, with TRBD2 as a possible D gene (5 bases). The CDR3 is 13 residues long. The germline CDR1 and CDR2 sequences are GTSNPN and SVGIG (reference sequence). V gave up 8 bases and J gave up 1 base, with 13 bases separating them.

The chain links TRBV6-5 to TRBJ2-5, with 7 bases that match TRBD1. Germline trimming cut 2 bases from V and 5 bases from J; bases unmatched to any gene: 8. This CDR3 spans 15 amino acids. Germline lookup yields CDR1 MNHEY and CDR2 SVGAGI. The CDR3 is CASSYQAGTVETQYF. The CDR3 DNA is TGTGCCAGCAGTTACCAGGCTGGGACAGTGGAGACCCAGTACTTC.

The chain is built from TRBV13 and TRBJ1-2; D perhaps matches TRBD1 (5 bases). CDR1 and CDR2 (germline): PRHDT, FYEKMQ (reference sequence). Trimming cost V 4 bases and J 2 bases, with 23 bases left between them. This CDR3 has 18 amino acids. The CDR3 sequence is CASSSYRGGPETNYGYTF. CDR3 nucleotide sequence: TGTGCCAGCAGCTCATACCGGGGCGGTCCGGAGACAAACTATGGCTACACCTTC.

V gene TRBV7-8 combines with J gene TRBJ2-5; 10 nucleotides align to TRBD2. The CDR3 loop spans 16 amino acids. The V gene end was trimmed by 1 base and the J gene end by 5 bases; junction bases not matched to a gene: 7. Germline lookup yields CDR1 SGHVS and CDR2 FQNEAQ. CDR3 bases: TGTGCCAGCAGCTTAGTCCTTAGCGGGGGGATCGAGACCCAGTACTTC. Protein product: CASSLVLSGGIETQYF.

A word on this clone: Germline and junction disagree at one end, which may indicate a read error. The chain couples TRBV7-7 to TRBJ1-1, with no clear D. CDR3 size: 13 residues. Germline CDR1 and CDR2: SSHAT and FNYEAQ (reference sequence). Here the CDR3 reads CASSPVPRSEAFF. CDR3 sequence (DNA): TGTGCTAGCAGCCCCGTACCTCGGAGTGAAGCTTTCTTT.

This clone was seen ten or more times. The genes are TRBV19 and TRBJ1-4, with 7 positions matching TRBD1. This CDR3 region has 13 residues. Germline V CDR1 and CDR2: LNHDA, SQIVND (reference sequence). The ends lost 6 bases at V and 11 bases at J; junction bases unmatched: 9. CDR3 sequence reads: CASREGPQGKLFF. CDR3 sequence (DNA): TGTGCCAGTAGAGAGGGTCCACAGGGGAAACTGTTTTTT.

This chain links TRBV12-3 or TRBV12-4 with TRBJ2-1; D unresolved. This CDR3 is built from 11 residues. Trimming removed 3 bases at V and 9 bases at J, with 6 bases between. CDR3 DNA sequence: TGTGCCAGCAGTTTTATCCGTGAGCAGTTCTTC. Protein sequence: CASSFIREQFF.

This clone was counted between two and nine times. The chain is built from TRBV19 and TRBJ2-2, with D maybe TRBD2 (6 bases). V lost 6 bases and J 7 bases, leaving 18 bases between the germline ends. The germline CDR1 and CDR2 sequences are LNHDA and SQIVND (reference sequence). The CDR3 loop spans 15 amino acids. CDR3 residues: CASRGVGLARGELFF. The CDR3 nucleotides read TGTGCCAGTAGGGGCGTGGGTCTAGCGCGCGGGGAGCTGTTTTTT.

CDR3 nucleotide sequence: TGTGCCAGCAGCTTAGGCCGGGGCGGGGCGGGGGCATACGAGCAGTACTTC. Translating it yields CASSLGRGGAGAYEQYF. V and J are TRBV13 and TRBJ2-7, with D tentatively TRBD2 (7 bases). The CDR3 sequence is 17 residues long. Trimming left V 0 bases short and J 4 bases short, with 19 bases between. The V gene's germline CDR1 is PRHDT and CDR2 FYEKMQ (reference sequence).

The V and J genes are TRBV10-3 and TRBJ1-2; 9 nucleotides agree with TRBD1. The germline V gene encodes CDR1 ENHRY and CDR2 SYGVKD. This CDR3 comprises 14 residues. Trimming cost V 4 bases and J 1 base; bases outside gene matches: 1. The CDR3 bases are TGTGCCATCAGTGGGACAGGGGTTAACTATGGCTACACCTTC. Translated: CAISGTGVNYGYTF.

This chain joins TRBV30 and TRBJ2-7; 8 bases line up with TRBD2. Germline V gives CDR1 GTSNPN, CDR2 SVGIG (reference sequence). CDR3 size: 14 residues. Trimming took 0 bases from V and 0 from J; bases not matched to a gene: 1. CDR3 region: CAWSVSGGSYEQYF. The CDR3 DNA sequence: TGTGCCTGGAGTGTAAGCGGGGGCTCCTACGAGCAGTACTTC.

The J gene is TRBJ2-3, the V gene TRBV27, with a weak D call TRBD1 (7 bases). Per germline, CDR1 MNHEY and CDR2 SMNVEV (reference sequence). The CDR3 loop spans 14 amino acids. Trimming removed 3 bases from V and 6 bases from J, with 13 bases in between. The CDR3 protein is CASSFSTGRDTQYF. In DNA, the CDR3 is TGTGCCAGCAGTTTTTCGACAGGGAGGGATACGCAGTATTTT.

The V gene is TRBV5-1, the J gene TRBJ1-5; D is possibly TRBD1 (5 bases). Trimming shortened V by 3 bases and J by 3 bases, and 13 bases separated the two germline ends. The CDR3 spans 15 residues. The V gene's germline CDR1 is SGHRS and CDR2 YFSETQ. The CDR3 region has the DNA TGCGCCAGCAGCTACATAGGGGCAGACAATCAGCCCCAGCATTTT. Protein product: CASSYIGADNQPQHF.

The CDR3 nucleotides read TGTGCCAGCAGTTTCCAGGGGGCTGAAGCTTTCTTT. This sequence encodes CASSFQGAEAFF. This chain joins TRBV6-5 and TRBJ1-1; 7 nucleotides align to TRBD1. The CDR3 covers 12 residues. V shed 4 bases, J shed 6 bases, and the junction held 2 bases outside the gene matches. Germline loops: CDR1 MNHEY, CDR2 SVGAGI.

CDR3 sequence reads: CASSQEALAGAPGWYNEQFF. In DNA form, the CDR3 reads TGTGCCAGCAGCCAAGAGGCACTAGCGGGAGCCCCGGGTTGGTACAATGAGCAGTTCTTC. The chain has TRBV4-2 and TRBJ2-1; 11 bases match TRBD2. With 0 bases clipped from V and 4 bases from J, the junction kept 14 bases outside the gene matches. Germline loops: CDR1 LGHNA, CDR2 YNFKEQ. The CDR3 is 20 amino acids.

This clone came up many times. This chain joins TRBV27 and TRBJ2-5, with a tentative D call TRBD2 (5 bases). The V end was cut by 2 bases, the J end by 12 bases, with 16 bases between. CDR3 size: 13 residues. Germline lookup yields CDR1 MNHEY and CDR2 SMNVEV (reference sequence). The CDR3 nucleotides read TGTGCCAGCAGTTTAGGTCTAGCCAGTGAAAAGTACTTC. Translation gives CASSLGLASEKYF.